A single sample is the source of the 9 T cell receptor beta chains below, sequenced in a study of circulating and synovial CD4+ cells in juvenile arthritis. Libraries were prepared by immunoSEQ multiplex PCR; TCRdb keeps only in-frame clonotypes and omits some of them. Of about 14,000 clones in the sample, roughly 84% were seen once. The specimen was CD4+ T cells from synovial fluid. These receptors were obtained from a human patient with juvenile idiopathic arthritis. Some clones in this sample may be carry-over from other donors' samples.

V is TRBV5-5 and J is TRBJ2-2; D gene ambiguous. This CDR3 is built from 15 residues. Germline V gives CDR1 SGHKS, CDR2 YYEKEE (reference sequence). The V and J ends lost 0 bases and 2 bases respectively, with 8 bases between them. CDR3 bases: TGTGCCAGCAGCTTGGCTCCAGTAAACACCGGGGAGCTGTTTTTT. This encodes CASSLAPVNTGELFF.

The rearrangement uses TRBV15 and TRBJ2-7, with D possibly TRBD2 on 5 matching bases. The CDR3 totals 15 residues. Germline V gives CDR1 LNHNV, CDR2 YYDKDF (reference sequence). The V gene lost 0 bases and the J gene lost 0 bases, with 9 bases spanning the gap. In nucleotides, the CDR3 is TGTGCCACCAGCAGAGATAAACTAGTCTCCTACGAGCAGTACTTC. Residues: CATSRDKLVSYEQYF.

This clone was seen only a few times. The V gene is TRBV6-1, the J gene TRBJ2-3, with D unclear. The CDR3 extends over 11 amino acids. Looked up from germline, CDR1 is MNHNS and CDR2 is SASEGT. Trimming left V 11 bases short and J 4 bases short, with 10 bases between. In DNA form, the CDR3 reads TGTGCCGGCCAGCTAGCAGATACGCAGTATTTT. Residues: CAGQLADTQYF.

CDR3 in amino acids: CASSWTGRGTQFF. As DNA, the CDR3 is TGTGCCAGCAGTTGGACAGGGAGGGGGACACAGTTCTTC. The V and J genes are TRBV27 and TRBJ2-1; D is possibly TRBD1 (8 bases). The CDR3 is 13 residues long. V lost 4 bases to trimming and J lost 13 bases, with 17 bases between them. Germline V lookup: CDR1 MNHEY, CDR2 SMNVEV (reference sequence).

The rearrangement uses TRBV5-4 and TRBJ1-1; 8 bases match TRBD1. The CDR3 contains 15 residues. Per germline, CDR1 SGHNT and CDR2 YYREEE (reference sequence). V lost 2 bases to trimming and J lost 5 bases; unmatched junction nucleotides: 8. The CDR3 DNA reads TGTGCCAGCAGCTTATCGACAGGGGCGGGGACTGAAGCTTTCTTT. This translates into CASSLSTGAGTEAFF.

Comments on this clone: One end of the junction varies from germline; a read error may be responsible. This chain connects TRBV4-2 to TRBJ2-7, with 9 bases aligning to TRBD1. The CDR3 sequence is 16 residues long. Germline CDR1 and CDR2: LGHNA and YNFKEQ. CDR3 residues: CASSQETGTGTYERYF. CDR3 in DNA: TGTGCCAGCAGCCAGGAGACCGGGACAGGGACTTACGAGCGGTACTTC.

Comment on this clone: The germline gene is not matched at one end of the junction; a read error may be the cause. The chain carries TRBV7-6 and TRBJ2-3, with a weak D call TRBD1 (5 bases). The CDR3 contains 16 residues. Germline CDR1 and CDR2: SGHVS and FNYEAQ. CDR3 sequence: CASSLVGPGFTDTQYF. Here the CDR3 DNA reads TGTGCCAGCAGTTTAGTGGGCCCAGGGTTCACAGATACGCAGTATTTT.

The chain carries TRBV18 and TRBJ1-1, with TRBD1 as a possible D gene (6 bases). V lost 3 bases and J 5 bases, leaving 16 bases between the germline ends. The CDR3 spans 15 residues. The germline V gene has CDR1 KGHSH and CDR2 LQKENI. The CDR3 is CASSPPLPTGTEAFF. The CDR3 bases are TGTGCCAGCTCACCCCCCCTGCCAACAGGGACTGAAGCTTTCTTT. Variable domain in full (rest from reference TRBV18 and TRBJ1-1): NAGVMQNPRHLVRRRGQEARLRCSPMKGHSHVYWYRQLPEEGLKFMVYLQKENIIDESGMPKERFSAEFPKEGPSILRIQQVVRGDSAAYFCASSPPLPTGTEAFFGQGTRLTVV.

The rearrangement uses TRBV27 and TRBJ2-7; possibly TRBD1 for D (6 bases). V was clipped by 4 bases and J by 0 bases, with 10 bases between them. The CDR3 runs to 14 residues. Looked up from germline, CDR1 is MNHEY and CDR2 is SMNVEV (reference sequence). CDR3 sequence: CASSSKQGSYEQYF. In DNA, the CDR3 is TGTGCCAGCAGTTCGAAACAGGGCTCCTACGAGCAGTACTTC.